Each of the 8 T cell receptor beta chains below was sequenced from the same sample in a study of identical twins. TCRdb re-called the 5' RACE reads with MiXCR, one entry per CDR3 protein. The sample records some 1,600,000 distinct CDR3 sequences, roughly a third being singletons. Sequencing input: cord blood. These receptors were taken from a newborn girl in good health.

The CDR3: CAIRAGTGQETQYF. CDR3 DNA: TGTGCCATCAGGGCTGGGACAGGGCAAGAGACCCAGTACTTC. The chain employs TRBV10-3 and TRBJ2-4; 9 bases fit TRBD1. The DNA end is a closer match to TRBJ2-5, so the J assignment may be wrong. CDR3 length equals 14 residues. CDR1 and CDR2 (germline): ENHRY, SYGVKD.

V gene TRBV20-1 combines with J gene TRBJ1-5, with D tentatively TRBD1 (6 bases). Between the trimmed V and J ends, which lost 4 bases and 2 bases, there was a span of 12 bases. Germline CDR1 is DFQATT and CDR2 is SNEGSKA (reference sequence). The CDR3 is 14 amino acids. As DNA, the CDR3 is TGCAGTGCTAACGACAGGCGGTGCAATCAGCCCCAGCATTTT. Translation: CSANDRRCNQPQHF.

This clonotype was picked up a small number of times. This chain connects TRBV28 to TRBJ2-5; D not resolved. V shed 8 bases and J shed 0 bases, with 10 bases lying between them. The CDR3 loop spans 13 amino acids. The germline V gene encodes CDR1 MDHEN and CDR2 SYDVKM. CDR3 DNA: TGTGCCAGCCAGAAATCCCACCAAGAGACCCAGTACTTC. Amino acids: CASQKSHQETQYF.

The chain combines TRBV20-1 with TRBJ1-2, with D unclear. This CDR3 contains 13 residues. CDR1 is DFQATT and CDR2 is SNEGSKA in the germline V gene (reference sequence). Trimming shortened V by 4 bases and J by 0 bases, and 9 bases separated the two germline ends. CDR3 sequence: CSATESTNYGYTF. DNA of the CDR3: TGCAGTGCTACTGAGTCTACTAACTATGGCTACACCTTC.

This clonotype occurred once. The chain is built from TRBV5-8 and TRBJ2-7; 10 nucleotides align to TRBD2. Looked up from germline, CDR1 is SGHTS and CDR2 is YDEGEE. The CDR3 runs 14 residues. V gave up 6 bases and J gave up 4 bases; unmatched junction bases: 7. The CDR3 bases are TGTGCCAGCAACTGGGCTAGCGGGGGATACGAGCAGTACTTC. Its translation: CASNWASGGYEQYF. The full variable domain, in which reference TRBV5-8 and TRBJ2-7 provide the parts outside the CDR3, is EAGVTQSPTHLIKTRGQQATLRCSPISGHTSVYWYQQALGLGLQFLLWYDEGEERNRGNFPPRFSGRQFPNYSSELNVNALELEDSALYLCASNWASGGYEQYFGPGTRLTVT.

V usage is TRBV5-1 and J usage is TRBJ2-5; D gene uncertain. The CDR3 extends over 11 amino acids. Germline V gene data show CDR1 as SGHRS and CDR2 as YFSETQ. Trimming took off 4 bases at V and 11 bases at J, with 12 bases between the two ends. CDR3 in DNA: TGCGCCAGCAGCGACGTGGATGAGCAGTACTTC. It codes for CASSDVDEQYF. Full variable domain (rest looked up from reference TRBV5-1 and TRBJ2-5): KAGVTQTPRYLIKTRGQQVTLSCSPISGHRSVSWYQQTPGQGLQFLFEYFSETQRNKGNFPGRFSGRQFSNSRSEMNVSTLELGDSALYLCASSDVDEQYFGPGTRLLVL.

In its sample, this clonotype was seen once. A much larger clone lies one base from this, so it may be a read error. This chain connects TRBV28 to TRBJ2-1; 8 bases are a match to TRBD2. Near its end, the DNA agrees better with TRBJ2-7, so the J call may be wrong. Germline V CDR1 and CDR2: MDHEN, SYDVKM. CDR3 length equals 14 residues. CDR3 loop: CASRSGLAYNEQYF. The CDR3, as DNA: TGTGCCAGCAGATCTGGACTAGCCTACAATGAGCAGTACTTC.

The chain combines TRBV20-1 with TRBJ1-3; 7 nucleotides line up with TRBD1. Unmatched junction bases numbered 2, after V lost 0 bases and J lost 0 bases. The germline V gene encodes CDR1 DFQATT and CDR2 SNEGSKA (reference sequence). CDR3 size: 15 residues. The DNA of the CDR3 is TGCAGTGCTAGAGATAACAGGGGCTCTGGAAACACCATATATTTT. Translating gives CSARDNRGSGNTIYF.